One and the same sample provided the 18 T cell receptor beta chains below, sequenced in a study of cytomegalovirus exposure and HLA in healthy donors. PCR involved 60 Vbeta and 13 Jbeta primers. Profiling relied on immunoSEQ multiplex PCR, and the TCRdb table lists in-frame clones only, not all of them. Altogether about 140,000 clones are present, over 70% being singletons, with the ten largest covering approximately 0.97%. The sample consisted of PBMCs. Receptors were obtained from a man aged 18-30 years in good health and CMV-seronegative.

The chain links TRBV7-9 to TRBJ2-5; TRBD1 might be the D (8 bases). Germline CDR1 reads SEHNR; CDR2 reads FQNEAQ (reference sequence). Trimming removed 2 bases at V and 3 bases at J, with 16 bases between. This CDR3 has 16 residues. The CDR3 DNA is TGTGCCAGCAGCTTAATTCAGGGGGCGGGGGAAGAGACCCAGTACTTC. It translates to CASSLIQGAGEETQYF. Complete variable domain (other parts from reference TRBV7-9 and TRBJ2-5): DTGVSQNPRHKITKRGQNVTFRCDPISEHNRLYWYRQTLGQGPEFLTYFQNEAQLEKSRLLSDRFSAERPKGSFSTLEIQRTEQGDSAMYLCASSLIQGAGEETQYFGPGTRLLVL.

The chain recombines TRBV4-1 with TRBJ2-7; D call uncertain. CDR3 size: 13 residues. V gave up 4 bases and J gave up 0 bases, with 7 bases separating them. Germline V gene sequence: CDR1 MGHRA, CDR2 YSYEKL. CDR3 protein: CASSPGPSYEQYF. As DNA, the CDR3 is TGCGCCAGCAGCCCCGGTCCCTCCTACGAGCAGTACTTC.

The chain employs TRBV9 and TRBJ2-2; the D is unclear. V shed 0 bases and J shed 6 bases, with 12 bases lying between them. Germline V gene sequence: CDR1 SGDLS, CDR2 YYNGEE. There are 15 residues in the CDR3. CDR3 protein: CASSVGLRQAGELFF. The DNA of the CDR3 is TGTGCCAGCAGCGTAGGGCTTCGACAAGCCGGGGAGCTGTTTTTT.

The chain carries TRBV6-1 and TRBJ2-2; TRBD2 matches 7 bases. J gave up 5 bases and V 3 bases, and 15 bases lay outside the gene matches. The CDR3 consists of 18 residues. CDR1 is MNHNS and CDR2 is SASEGT in the germline V gene. This CDR3 reads CASSDPRPGPGGTGELFF. The CDR3 DNA reads as TGTGCCAGCAGTGACCCACGCCCGGGCCCGGGGGGTACCGGGGAGCTGTTTTTT.

Comment on this clone: At one boundary the junction diverges from the germline segment, which might be a read error. Other DNA sequences within the sample encode an identical CDR3. This chain connects TRBV2 to TRBJ1-6; D remains ambiguous. The CDR3 has 15 residues. The germline CDR1 and CDR2 sequences are SNHLY and FYNNEI. CDR3 nucleotides: TGTGCCAGCAGTGGGTCACTAGCCGGTAATTCACCCCTTCACTTT. The encoded protein is CASSGSLAGNSPLHF.

This sequence joins TRBV5-1 and TRBJ1-1; 8 bases line up with TRBD1. The germline V gene encodes CDR1 SGHRS and CDR2 YFSETQ. This CDR3 spans 14 amino acids. Trimming removed 0 bases from V and 7 bases from J; junction bases left unmatched: 5. Here the CDR3 DNA reads TGCGCCAGCAGCTTGGTACAGGGGGGAGTTGAAGCTTTCTTT. Its protein is CASSLVQGGVEAFF.

The chain has TRBV11-2 and TRBJ2-3, with D uncertain. Germline values: CDR1 SGHAT, CDR2 FQNNGV. V lost 1 base, J lost 3 bases, and 11 bases lay in between. The CDR3 length is 15 residues. The CDR3 reads CASSLVVGGTDTQYF. CDR3 DNA sequence: TGTGCCAGCAGCTTAGTAGTCGGCGGAACAGATACGCAGTATTTT.

The rearrangement uses TRBV6-6 and TRBJ1-6; no definite D call. This CDR3 has 13 residues. V lost 4 bases and J lost 7, with 8 bases in between. From germline, CDR1 is MNHNY and CDR2 SVGAGI (reference sequence). The CDR3 region is CASSSRVNSPLHF. In nucleotides, the CDR3 is TGTGCCAGCAGTTCTCGGGTAAATTCACCCCTCCACTTT.

V is TRBV11-2 and J is TRBJ2-3; D possibly corresponds to TRBD2 (5 bases). CDR3 length equals 17 residues. Germline loops: CDR1 SGHAT, CDR2 FQNNGV. Trimming left V 1 base short and J 5 bases short, with 19 bases between. The CDR3 nucleotides are TGTGCCAGCAGCTTAGGCCTTACGGCGGACCGGGAAGATACGCAGTATTTT. It translates to CASSLGLTADREDTQYF.

This clone was found a few times. The chain joins TRBV6-6 to TRBJ2-2; no reliable D call. This CDR3 has 11 residues. Trimming removed 6 bases at V and 4 bases at J, with 3 bases between. Germline lookup yields CDR1 MNHNY and CDR2 SVGAGI (reference sequence). CDR3 sequence reads: CASSLTGELFF. For the CDR3, the DNA is TGTGCCAGCAGCCTCACCGGGGAGCTGTTTTTT.

The chain couples TRBV11-2 to TRBJ2-7, with 7 nucleotides matching TRBD1. J was trimmed by 6 bases and V by 4 bases; bases with no gene match: 0. This CDR3 has 11 amino acids. Germline-derived CDR1 and CDR2 are SGHAT and FQNNGV. CDR3 sequence: CASSSGGEQYF. In nucleotides, the CDR3 is TGTGCCAGCAGCTCAGGGGGCGAGCAGTACTTC.

CDR3 DNA sequence: TGTGCCAGCAGCCCCCGGACAGGGTATAATTCACCCCTCCACTTT. Translating it yields CASSPRTGYNSPLHF. V and J are TRBV7-2 and TRBJ1-6; 8 nucleotides match TRBD1. The CDR3 has 15 residues. Trimming cost V 5 bases and J 4 bases; bases outside gene matches: 4. Germline CDR1 reads SGHTA; CDR2 reads FQGNSA.

The sample holds a few counts of this clone. The chain recombines TRBV29-1 with TRBJ2-5; 16 nucleotides agree with TRBD2. The trim removed 4 bases at V and 12 bases at J, leaving 11 bases unmatched. This CDR3 is built from 15 residues. Germline loops: CDR1 SQVTM, CDR2 ANQGSEA. The chain's CDR3 is CSVVEPGTSGGAKYF. CDR3 bases: TGCAGCGTTGTGGAACCCGGGACTAGCGGGGGGGCCAAGTACTTC.

The rearrangement joins TRBV9 to TRBJ1-1; TRBD1 might be the D (5 bases). The germline V and J ends were trimmed by 0 bases and 3 bases, with 12 bases remaining between them. CDR3 length equals 15 residues. The germline V gene has CDR1 SGDLS and CDR2 YYNGEE. The CDR3 nucleotides are TGTGCCAGCAGCGTAGACCAGGGCCGATACACTGAAGCTTTCTTT. Residues: CASSVDQGRYTEAFF.

The chain employs TRBV5-1 and TRBJ1-1; D is perhaps TRBD1 (5 bases). This CDR3 has 12 amino acids. V lost 4 bases and J lost 4, with 8 bases in between. CDR1 and CDR2 (germline): SGHRS, YFSETQ. The CDR3 is CASSPQGTEAFF. As DNA, the CDR3 is TGCGCCAGCAGCCCTCAGGGCACTGAAGCTTTCTTT.

The chain joins TRBV6-5 to TRBJ1-3, with TRBD1 as a possible D gene (6 bases). This CDR3 has 14 amino acids. The V end was cut by 5 bases, the J end by 4 bases, with 12 bases between. Germline CDR1 is MNHEY and CDR2 is SVGAGI. Here the CDR3 DNA reads TGTGCCAGCAGTGGCAGGGGTGCGGGAAACACCATATATTTT. Protein sequence: CASSGRGAGNTIYF.

The chain couples TRBV18 to TRBJ2-7; 8 nucleotides line up with TRBD1. Unmatched junction bases numbered 12, after V lost 8 bases and J lost 3 bases. Germline lookup yields CDR1 KGHSH and CDR2 LQKENI. The CDR3 loop spans 15 amino acids. The CDR3 DNA is TGTGCCAGCGCCTCGTCAGGACAGGGCCACTACGAGCAGTACTTC. Residues: CASASSGQGHYEQYF.

The chain combines TRBV6-6 with TRBJ1-1; unclear D gene. Germline CDR1 reads MNHNY; CDR2 reads SVGAGI (reference sequence). V was pared by 7 bases and J by 1 base, with 13 bases between. The CDR3 totals 14 residues. Written as DNA, the CDR3 is TGTGCCAGCATCTTCTCTCTGTCGAACACTGAAGCTTTCTTT. It is translated as CASIFSLSNTEAFF.